This is a list of T cell receptor beta chains from one sample in a study of blood T cell repertoires in COVID-19. Sequenced by immunoSEQ multiplex PCR; TCRdb stores in-frame clones only, minus some. The sample carries roughly 180,000 clones, 70% to 90% recorded once. Sequencing was performed on peripheral blood. All receptors come from a man between 65 and 85 years old with active or convalescent COVID-19. The CDR3 runs from the conserved cysteine through the conserved F or W. D genes are given only for firm matches. Expanded clones get a size class; other rows say once, few or many, or leave the size out.

>NA|TRBD2|TRBV6-5|TRBJ2-1
TGTGCCAGCAGCGTAGCGGGAGGGTCGGGTGAGCAGTTCTTC
CASSVAGGSGEQFF
>NA|NA|TRBV28|TRBJ2-1
TGTGCCAGCAGTTTCCGCGGGGGCAACAATGAGCAGTTCTTC
CASSFRGGNNEQFF
>NA|TRBD2|TRBV5-1|TRBJ2-3
TGCGCCAGCAGCTCACTAGCGGGGCGCACAGATACGCAGTATTTT
CASSSLAGRTDTQYF
>once|NA|TRBV9|TRBJ2-7
TGTGCCAGCAGCCTAACTTACGAGCAGTACTTC
CASSLTYEQYF
>NA|TRBD1|TRBV5-6|TRBJ1-1
TGTGCCAGCAGCTTACAGGGGTTCTTAGGAGCTTTCTTT
CASSLQGFLGAFF
>NA|NA|TRBV30|TRBJ2-7
TGTGCCTATAGCGGTTACGAGCAGTACTTC
CAYSGYEQYF
>NA|TRBD2|TRBV2|TRBJ2-2
TGTGCCAGCACCGGGACTAGCGGGGAGAACACCGGGGAGCTGTTTTTT
CASTGTSGENTGELFF
>NA|NA|TRBV18|TRBJ2-7
TGTGCCAGCTCAAGAGGAGCTCCCATCCTCTCCTACGAGCAGTACTTC
CASSRGAPILSYEQYF
>NA|TRBD2|TRBV6-7|TRBJ2-2
TGTGCCAGCACTTCCCATAGCGGGAGGCCACACTCCGGGGAGCTGTTTTTT
CASTSHSGRPHSGELFF
>NA|NA|TRBV5-5|TRBJ1-5
TGTGCCAGCAGCCCCGGTGGTGTCGCCGGGGAGCCCCAGCATTTT
CASSPGGVAGEPQHF
>NA|TRBD2|TRBV19|TRBJ2-1
TGTGCCAGTACTCCGACTAGCGGGCGCTACAATGAGCAGTTCTTC
CASTPTSGRYNEQFF
>NA|NA|TRBV6-6|TRBJ1-4
TGTGCCAGCAGTGGGACAACCCTATTGGAAAAACTGTTTTTT
CASSGTTLLEKLFF
>NA|NA|TRBV11-3|TRBJ2-3
TGTGCCAGCAGCTTTCTAGCGACCGATACGCAGTATTTT
CASSFLATDTQYF
>once|NA|TRBV7-2|TRBJ2-3
TGTGCCAGCAGCGTTCGACTAGTGGCGGATACGCAGTATTTT
CASSVRLVADTQYF
>NA|NA|TRBV5-4|TRBJ2-7
TGTGCCAGCAGCTTGTTTGGTCGGTGGGAGCAGTACTTC
CASSLFGRWEQYF
>NA|TRBD2|TRBV5-1|TRBJ2-1
TGCGCCAGCAGCTTTATTTCGACTAGCGGGAGCTATGAGCAGTTCTTC
CASSFISTSGSYEQFF
>NA|TRBD1|TRBV5-1|TRBJ2-7
TGCGCCAGCAGCTGGGAGACAGGGGTTAGCGAGCAGTACTTC
CASSWETGVSEQYF
>NA|NA|TRBV5-5|TRBJ1-3
TGTGCCAGCAGCTCGACGGGGGCTGGAAACACCATATATTTT
CASSSTGAGNTIYF
>NA|NA|TRBV19|TRBJ1-1
TGTGCCAGTAGTCTCGGTGCCGGGACAACTCCGCGGGCTTTCTTT
CASSLGAGTTPRAFF
>NA|NA|TRBV6-5|TRBJ2-1
TGTGCCAGCAGTTACCTACAGGGAGATTGGAATGAGCAGTTCTTC
CASSYLQGDWNEQFF
>NA|TRBD2|TRBV11-2|TRBJ2-1
TGTGCCAGCAGCTTCCCCCTGACTAGCGGGGAGGACAATGAGCAGTTCTTC
CASSFPLTSGEDNEQFF
>NA|NA|TRBV6-7|TRBJ2-4
TGTGCCACGCAGAGTATACAGGGTCCGTACTTC
CATQSIQGPYF
>NA|NA|TRBV19|TRBJ1-2
TGTGCCAGTAGTATTTCCCTACGGCAGGGTATTAACTATGGCTACACCTTC
CASSISLRQGINYGYTF
>NA|TRBD2|TRBV19|TRBJ2-3
TGTGCCAGTAGTATGTCCGGGGGGGCAGATACGCAGTATTTT
CASSMSGGADTQYF
>NA|NA|TRBV2|TRBJ1-6
TGTGCCAGCAGTGGAGGGACACCCAATTCACCCCTCCACTTT
CASSGGTPNSPLHF
>NA|NA|TRBV7-2|TRBJ2-3
TGTGCCAGCAGCCAAGGAGGGGCTAGCACAGATACGCAGTATTTT
CASSQGGASTDTQYF
>NA|NA|TRBV6-6|TRBJ2-1
TGTGCCAGCAGCCGACCCACAGAGAGCTTCGCCTACAATGAGCAGTTCTTC
CASSRPTESFAYNEQFF
>NA|NA|TRBV21-1|TRBJ2-7
TGTGCCAGCAGCAAAGTATGGCATCGGCACTACCCACAAGTTCTAGAGCAGTACTTC
CASSKVWHRHYPQVLEQYF
>NA|TRBD2|TRBV5-1|TRBJ2-7
TGCGCCAGCAGCCCCCAACTAGCGGATAGGTCCTACGAGCAGTACTTC
CASSPQLADRSYEQYF
>NA|TRBD2|TRBV6-2/TRBV6-3|TRBJ2-5
TGTGCCAGCAGTAACGGACTAGCGGGAGAGACCCAGTACTTC
CASSNGLAGETQYF
>NA|NA|TRBV2|TRBJ2-5
TGTGCCAGCACCGAGGACAGTAGGGAGACCCAGTACTTC
CASTEDSRETQYF
>NA|TRBD1|TRBV5-6|TRBJ1-5
TGTGCCAGCAGCTTGGGGGACAGTCTTCAGCCCCAGCATTTT
CASSLGDSLQPQHF
>NA|NA|TRBV20-1|TRBJ1-1
TGCAGTGCACAACGGGGGGGATTGGCTTTCTTT
CSAQRGGLAFF
>NA|NA|TRBV6-2/TRBV6-3|TRBJ2-5
TGTGCCAGCAGTTACTTTGAGACATGCCAAGAGACCCAGTACTTC
CASSYFETCQETQYF
>NA|NA|TRBV2|TRBJ2-5
TGTGCCAGCAGTAGAGCGCCCTCGGGGACCCAGTACTTC
CASSRAPSGTQYF
>NA|NA|TRBV7-9|TRBJ2-1
TGTGCCAGCAGCTTCGACTTACTCGGGGAGCAGTTCTTC
CASSFDLLGEQFF
>NA|TRBD1|TRBV15|TRBJ2-3
TGTGCCACCAGCAGAAGGACAGGGGCGACAGATACGCAGTATTTT
CATSRRTGATDTQYF
>few|NA|TRBV9|TRBJ1-2
TGTGCCAGCAGCGTAGACGGCAGGGCGGCCTATGGCTACACCTTC
CASSVDGRAAYGYTF
>NA|TRBD2|TRBV5-6|TRBJ2-3
TGTGCCAGCAGCTTGGTAGCGACTAGCGGAAGCACAGATACGCAGTATTTT
CASSLVATSGSTDTQYF
>once|TRBD2|TRBV11-2|TRBJ2-7
TGTGCCAGCAATAAACTAGCGGGAGGGTACGAGCAGTACTTC
CASNKLAGGYEQYF
>NA|NA|TRBV27|TRBJ2-7
TGTGCCAGCAGTCCGGGATCCTACGAGCAGTACTTC
CASSPGSYEQYF
>NA|TRBD1|TRBV7-2|TRBJ2-7
TGTGCCAGCAGCTTCGACAGGGCTGGAGAGCAGTACTTC
CASSFDRAGEQYF
>NA|NA|TRBV9|TRBJ2-2
TGTGCCAGCAGCGTACAAGCAGGGGTTAACACCGGGGAGCTGTTTTTT
CASSVQAGVNTGELFF
>NA|TRBD1|TRBV25-1|TRBJ1-6
TGTGCCAGCAGTGCCCGACAGGGTTCCTATAATTCACCCCTCCACTTT
CASSARQGSYNSPLHF
>NA|NA|TRBV6-5|TRBJ2-1
TGTGCCAGCAGTTCTTTAGCGGTTTCCTACAATGAGCAGTTCTTC
CASSSLAVSYNEQFF
>once|NA|TRBV6-5|TRBJ2-2
TGTGCCAGCAGTTACTCATCCGGGTGGGGGGAGCTGTTTTTT
CASSYSSGWGELFF
>NA|TRBD1|TRBV6-5|TRBJ1-1
TGTGCCAGCAATCCGGGACAGGGTTTCACTGAAGCTTTCTTT
CASNPGQGFTEAFF
>NA|NA|TRBV29-1|TRBJ2-5
TGCAGCGTTGATGGGACATTAAGGGAGACCCAGTACTTC
CSVDGTLRETQYF
>few|NA|TRBV10-1|TRBJ2-7
TGCGCCAGCAGTGATAGGGGCTACGAGCAGTACTTC
CASSDRGYEQYF
>NA|NA|TRBV5-1|TRBJ2-1
TGCGCCAGCAGCTTGGCCCCCGAACGGGAGCAGTTCTTC
CASSLAPEREQFF
>once|NA|TRBV3-1/TRBV3-2|TRBJ2-1
TGTGCCAGCAGCCAAGGCCAGGGCTACAATGAGCAGTTCTTC
CASSQGQGYNEQFF
>NA|NA|TRBV14|TRBJ1-1
TGTGCCAGCAGCCCCGTAGGATCCCTCCTAGACACTGAAGCTTTCTTT
CASSPVGSLLDTEAFF
>NA|NA|TRBV5-5|TRBJ1-6
TGTGCCAGCAGCTCTCGGGAGGGCATTTCACCCCTCCACTTT
CASSSREGISPLHF
>once|TRBD1|TRBV5-8|TRBJ1-2
TGTGCCAGCAGCCACGGACAGGTCTATGGCTACACCTTC
CASSHGQVYGYTF
>once|NA|TRBV4-3|TRBJ1-5
TGCGCCAGCAGCCAAGATATGGACAGAAATCAGCCCCAGCATTTT
CASSQDMDRNQPQHF